The sequence of this T cell receptor beta chain was determined in a study of cytomegalovirus exposure and HLA in healthy donors. Study-wide results and limits: Later analysis placed DRB1 highest and HLA-C lowest in TCR association rates, which differed by HLA locus. Association of a missense DCLRE1C variant with TCR beta V- and J-gene trimming was reported in a later analysis.

Details on this clone: Its target is not known.

PCR was performed using 60 Vbeta and 13 Jbeta primers. Sequenced by immunoSEQ multiplex PCR; TCRdb stores in-frame clones only, minus some. Here the sample spans hundreds of thousands of clones, 80% to 90% being singletons. The sample taken for sequencing was PBMCs. The TCR was taken from a girl aged 2-10 years in good health and CMV-seronegative.

The CDR3 protein is CASSGLAGAKETQYF. The CDR3 DNA sequence: TGTGCCAGCAGTGGACTAGCGGGAGCCAAAGAGACCCAGTACTTC. V gene TRBV6-5 combines with J gene TRBJ2-5, with TRBD2 matching over 13 bases. The trim removed 5 bases at V and 3 bases at J, leaving 3 bases unmatched. The CDR3 has 15 residues. Germline values: CDR1 MNHEY, CDR2 SVGAGI.